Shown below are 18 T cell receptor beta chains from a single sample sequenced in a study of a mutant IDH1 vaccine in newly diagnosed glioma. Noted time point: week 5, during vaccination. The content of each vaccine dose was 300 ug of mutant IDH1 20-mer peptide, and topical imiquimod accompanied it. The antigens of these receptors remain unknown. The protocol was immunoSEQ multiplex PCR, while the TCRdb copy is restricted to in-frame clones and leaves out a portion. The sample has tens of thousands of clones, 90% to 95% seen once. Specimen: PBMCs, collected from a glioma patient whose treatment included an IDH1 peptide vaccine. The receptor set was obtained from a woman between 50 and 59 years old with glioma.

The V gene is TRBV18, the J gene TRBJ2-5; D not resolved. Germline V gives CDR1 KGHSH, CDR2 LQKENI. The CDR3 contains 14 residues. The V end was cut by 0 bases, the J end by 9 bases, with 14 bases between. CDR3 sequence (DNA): TGTGCCAGCTCACCACCAGAAGTGTGGTCGCCCCAGTACTTC. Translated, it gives CASSPPEVWSPQYF.

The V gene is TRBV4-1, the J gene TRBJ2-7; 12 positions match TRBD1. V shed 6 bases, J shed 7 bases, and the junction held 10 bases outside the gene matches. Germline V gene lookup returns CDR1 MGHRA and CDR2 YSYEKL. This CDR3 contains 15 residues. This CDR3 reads CASRDRDRGPGEQYF. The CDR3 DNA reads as TGCGCCAGCAGGGACCGGGACAGGGGGCCCGGGGAGCAGTACTTC.

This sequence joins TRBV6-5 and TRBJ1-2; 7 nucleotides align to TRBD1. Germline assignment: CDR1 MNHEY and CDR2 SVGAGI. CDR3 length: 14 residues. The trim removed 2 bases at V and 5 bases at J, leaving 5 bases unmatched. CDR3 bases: TGTGCCAGCAGTTACACAGGGGAGGCGTATGGCTACACCTTC. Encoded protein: CASSYTGEAYGYTF.

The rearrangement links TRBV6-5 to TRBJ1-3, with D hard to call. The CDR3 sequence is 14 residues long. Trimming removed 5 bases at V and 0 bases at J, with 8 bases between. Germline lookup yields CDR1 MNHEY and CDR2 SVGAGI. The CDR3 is CASSETRSGNTIYF. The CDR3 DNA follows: TGTGCCAGCAGTGAGACACGCTCTGGAAACACCATATATTTT.

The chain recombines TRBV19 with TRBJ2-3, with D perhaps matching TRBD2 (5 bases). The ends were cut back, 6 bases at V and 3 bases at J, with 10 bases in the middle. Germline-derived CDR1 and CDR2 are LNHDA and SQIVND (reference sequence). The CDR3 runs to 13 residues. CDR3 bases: TGTGCCAGTAGCGGGAAAGGGACAGATACGCAGTATTTT. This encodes CASSGKGTDTQYF.

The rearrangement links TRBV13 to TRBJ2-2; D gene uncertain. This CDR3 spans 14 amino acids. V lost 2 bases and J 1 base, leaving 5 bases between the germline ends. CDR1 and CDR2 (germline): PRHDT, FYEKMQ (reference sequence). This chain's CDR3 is CASSLRGNTGELFF. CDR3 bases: TGTGCCAGCAGCTTAAGAGGGAACACCGGGGAGCTGTTTTTT.

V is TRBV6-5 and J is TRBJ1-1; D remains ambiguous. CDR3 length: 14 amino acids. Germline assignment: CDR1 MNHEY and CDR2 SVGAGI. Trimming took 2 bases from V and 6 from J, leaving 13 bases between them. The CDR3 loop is CASSYTEMKSEAFF. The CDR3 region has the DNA TGTGCCAGCAGTTACACGGAGATGAAGTCTGAAGCTTTCTTT.

The CDR3 DNA follows: TGTGCCAGCGGAACGAGCTCCTATAATTCACCCCTCCACTTT. Protein product: CASGTSSYNSPLHF. J is TRBJ1-6 and V is TRBV6-1; D unclear. Looked up from germline, CDR1 is MNHNS and CDR2 is SASEGT. With 8 bases removed from V and 0 bases from J, the gap between germline ends came to 8 bases. The CDR3 totals 14 residues.

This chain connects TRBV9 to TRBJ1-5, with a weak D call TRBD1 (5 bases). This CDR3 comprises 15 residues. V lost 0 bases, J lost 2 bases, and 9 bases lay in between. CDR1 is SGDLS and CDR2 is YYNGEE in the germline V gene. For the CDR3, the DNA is TGTGCCAGCAGCGTAGACGGGGGGGGCAATCAGCCCCAGCATTTT. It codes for CASSVDGGGNQPQHF.

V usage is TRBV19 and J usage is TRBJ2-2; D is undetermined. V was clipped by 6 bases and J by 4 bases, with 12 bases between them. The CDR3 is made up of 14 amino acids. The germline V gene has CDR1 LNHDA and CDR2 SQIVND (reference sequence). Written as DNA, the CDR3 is TGTGCCAGTAGCATTTACACCTCCACCGGGGAGCTGTTTTTT. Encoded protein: CASSIYTSTGELFF.

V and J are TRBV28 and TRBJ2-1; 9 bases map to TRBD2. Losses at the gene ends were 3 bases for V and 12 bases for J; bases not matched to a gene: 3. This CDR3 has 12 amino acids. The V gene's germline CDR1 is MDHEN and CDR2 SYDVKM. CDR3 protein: CASSFSGRGQFF. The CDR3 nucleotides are TGTGCCAGCAGTTTTAGCGGGAGAGGGCAGTTCTTC. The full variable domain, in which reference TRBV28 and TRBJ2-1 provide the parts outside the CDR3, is DVKVTQSSRYLVKRTGEKVFLECVQDMDHENMFWYRQDPGLGLRLIYFSYDVKMKEKGDIPEGYSVSREKKERFSLILESASTNQTSMYLCASSFSGRGQFFGPGTRLTVL.

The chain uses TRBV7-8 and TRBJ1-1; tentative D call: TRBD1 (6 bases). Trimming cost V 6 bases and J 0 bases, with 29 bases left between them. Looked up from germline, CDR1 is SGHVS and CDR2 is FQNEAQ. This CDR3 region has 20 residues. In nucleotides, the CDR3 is TGTGCCAGCAGTCCTTACAGGGTTCCAACCGGTGGCCTTATGAACACTGAAGCTTTCTTT. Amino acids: CASSPYRVPTGGLMNTEAFF.

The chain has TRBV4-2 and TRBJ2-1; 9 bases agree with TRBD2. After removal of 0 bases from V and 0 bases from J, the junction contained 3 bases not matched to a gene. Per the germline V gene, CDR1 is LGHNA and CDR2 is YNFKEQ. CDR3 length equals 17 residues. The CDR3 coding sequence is TGTGCCAGCAGCCAAGAGGTAGCGGGAGCCTCCTACAATGAGCAGTTCTTC. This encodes CASSQEVAGASYNEQFF.

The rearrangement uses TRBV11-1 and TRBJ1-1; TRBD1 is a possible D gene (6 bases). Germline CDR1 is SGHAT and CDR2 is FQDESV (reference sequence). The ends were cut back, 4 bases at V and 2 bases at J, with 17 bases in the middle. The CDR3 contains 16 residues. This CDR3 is CASSSTRQESNTEAFF. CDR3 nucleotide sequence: TGTGCCAGCAGCTCCACCCGACAGGAATCTAACACTGAAGCTTTCTTT.

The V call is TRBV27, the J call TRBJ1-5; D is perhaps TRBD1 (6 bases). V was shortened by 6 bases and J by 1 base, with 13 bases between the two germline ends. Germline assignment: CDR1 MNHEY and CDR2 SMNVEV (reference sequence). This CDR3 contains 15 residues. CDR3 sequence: CASSPRGGSNQPQHF. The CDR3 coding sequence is TGTGCCAGCAGCCCAAGGGGGGGGAGCAATCAGCCCCAGCATTTT.

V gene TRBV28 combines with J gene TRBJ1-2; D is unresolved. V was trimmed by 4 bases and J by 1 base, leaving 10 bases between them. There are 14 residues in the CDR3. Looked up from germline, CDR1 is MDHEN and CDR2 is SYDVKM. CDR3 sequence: CASSSAGFNYGYTF. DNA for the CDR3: TGTGCCAGCAGTTCGGCCGGGTTTAACTATGGCTACACCTTC.

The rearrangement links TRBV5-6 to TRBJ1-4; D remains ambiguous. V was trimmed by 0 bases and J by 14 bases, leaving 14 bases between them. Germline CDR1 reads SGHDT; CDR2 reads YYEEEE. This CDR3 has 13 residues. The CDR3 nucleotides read TGTGCCAGCAGCTTGGTTGTAGGAGGGCTTCTGTTTTTT. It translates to CASSLVVGGLLFF.

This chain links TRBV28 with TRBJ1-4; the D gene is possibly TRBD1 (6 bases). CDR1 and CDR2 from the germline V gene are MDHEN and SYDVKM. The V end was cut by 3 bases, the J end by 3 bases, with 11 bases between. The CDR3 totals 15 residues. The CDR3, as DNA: TGTGCCAGCAGTTTTCACGGGGGCGCTAATGAAAAACTGTTTTTT. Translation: CASSFHGGANEKLFF.